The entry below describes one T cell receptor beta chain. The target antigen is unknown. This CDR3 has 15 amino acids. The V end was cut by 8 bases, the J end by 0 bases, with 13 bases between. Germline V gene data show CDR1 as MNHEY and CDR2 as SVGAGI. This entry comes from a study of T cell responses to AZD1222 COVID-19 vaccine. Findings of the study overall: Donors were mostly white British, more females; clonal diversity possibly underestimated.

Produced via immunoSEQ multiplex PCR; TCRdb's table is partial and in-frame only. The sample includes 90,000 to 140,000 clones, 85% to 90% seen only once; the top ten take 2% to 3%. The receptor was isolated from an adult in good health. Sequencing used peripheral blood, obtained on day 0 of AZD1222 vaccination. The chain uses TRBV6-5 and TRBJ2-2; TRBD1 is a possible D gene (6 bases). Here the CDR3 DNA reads TGTGCCAGCGGCCAGGGGCTACCGAACACCGGGGAGCTGTTTTTT. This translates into CASGQGLPNTGELFF.